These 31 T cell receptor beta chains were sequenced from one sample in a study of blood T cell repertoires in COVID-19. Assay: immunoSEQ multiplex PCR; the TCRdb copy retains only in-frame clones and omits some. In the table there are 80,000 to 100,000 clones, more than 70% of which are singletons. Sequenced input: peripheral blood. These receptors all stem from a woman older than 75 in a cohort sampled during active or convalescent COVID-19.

In DNA form, the CDR3 reads TGTGCCAGCAGTTTATGGCAGGGAAGGCAAGAGACCCAGTACTTC. Its translation is CASSLWQGRQETQYF. The chain combines TRBV28 with TRBJ2-5, with a tentative D call TRBD1 (5 bases). This CDR3 contains 15 residues. The V gene's germline CDR1 is MDHEN and CDR2 SYDVKM. The V gene lost 0 bases and the J gene lost 2 bases, with 10 bases spanning the gap.

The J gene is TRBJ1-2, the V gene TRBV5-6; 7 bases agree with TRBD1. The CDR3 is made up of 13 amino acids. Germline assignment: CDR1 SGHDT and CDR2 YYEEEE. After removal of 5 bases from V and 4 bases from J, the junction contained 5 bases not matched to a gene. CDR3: CASRRDSSYGYTF. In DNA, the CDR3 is TGTGCCAGCAGACGGGACAGTTCCTATGGCTACACCTTC. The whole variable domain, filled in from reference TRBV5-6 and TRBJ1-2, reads DAGVTQSPTHLIKTRGQQVTLRCSPKSGHDTVSWYQQALGQGPQFIFQYYEEEERQRGNFPDRFSGHQFPNYSSELNVNALLLGDSALYLCASRRDSSYGYTFGSGTRLTVV.

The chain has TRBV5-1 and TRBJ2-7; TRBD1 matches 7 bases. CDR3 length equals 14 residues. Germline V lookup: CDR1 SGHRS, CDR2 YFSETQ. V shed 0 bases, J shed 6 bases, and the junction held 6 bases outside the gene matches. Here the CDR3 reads CASSLVGQASEQYF. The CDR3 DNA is TGCGCCAGCAGCTTGGTTGGACAGGCCTCCGAGCAGTACTTC.

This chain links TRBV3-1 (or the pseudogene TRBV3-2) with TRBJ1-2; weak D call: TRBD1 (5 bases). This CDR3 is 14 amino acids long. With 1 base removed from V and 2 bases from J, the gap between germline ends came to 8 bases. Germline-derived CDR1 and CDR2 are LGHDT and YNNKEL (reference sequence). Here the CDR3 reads CASSQGQINYGYTF. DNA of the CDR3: TGTGCCAGCAGCCAAGGACAGATCAACTATGGCTACACCTTC.

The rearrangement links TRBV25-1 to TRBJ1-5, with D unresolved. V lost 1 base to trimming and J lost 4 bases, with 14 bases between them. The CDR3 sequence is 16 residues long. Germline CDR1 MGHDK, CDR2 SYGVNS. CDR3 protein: CASSESAILGNQPQHF. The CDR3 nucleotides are TGTGCCAGCAGTGAATCAGCGATCCTTGGGAATCAGCCCCAGCATTTT.

The CDR3 region is CASSYARGGELFF. The CDR3 bases are TGCGCCAGCAGCTACGCTAGGGGCGGGGAGCTGTTTTTT. The rearrangement uses TRBV5-1 and TRBJ2-2; weak D call: TRBD1 (5 bases). CDR3 length equals 13 residues. Trimming stripped 3 bases from V and 7 bases from J, with 10 bases between. Germline V gene data show CDR1 as SGHRS and CDR2 as YFSETQ.

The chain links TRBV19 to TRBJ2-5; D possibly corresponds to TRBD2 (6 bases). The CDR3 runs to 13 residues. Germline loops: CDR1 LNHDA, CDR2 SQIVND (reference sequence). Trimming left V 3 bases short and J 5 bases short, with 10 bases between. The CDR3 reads CASSIGGFETQYF. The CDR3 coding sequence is TGTGCCAGTAGTATTGGAGGGTTCGAGACCCAGTACTTC.

CDR3 nucleotide sequence: TGCGCCAGCAGCATCGCTATCTTGGATGAGCAGTTCTTC. Its protein product is CASSIAILDEQFF. The rearrangement uses TRBV5-1 and TRBJ2-1; D ambiguous. CDR1 is SGHRS and CDR2 is YFSETQ in the germline V gene. V gave up 4 bases and J gave up 8 bases, with 13 bases separating them. The CDR3 is 13 residues long.

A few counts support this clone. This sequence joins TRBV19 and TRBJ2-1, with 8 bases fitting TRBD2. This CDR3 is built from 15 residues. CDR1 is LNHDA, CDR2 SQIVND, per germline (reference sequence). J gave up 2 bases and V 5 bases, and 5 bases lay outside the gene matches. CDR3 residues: CASSFTSGAYNEQFF. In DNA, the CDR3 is TGTGCCAGTAGTTTTACTAGCGGTGCCTACAATGAGCAGTTCTTC.

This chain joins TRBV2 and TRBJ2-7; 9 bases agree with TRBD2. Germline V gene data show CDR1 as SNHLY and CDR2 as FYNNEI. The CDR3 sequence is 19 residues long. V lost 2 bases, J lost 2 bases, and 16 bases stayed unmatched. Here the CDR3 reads CASSEWVAGVWSLTYEQYV. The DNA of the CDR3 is TGTGCCAGCAGTGAATGGGTAGCGGGAGTTTGGTCTTTGACCTACGAGCAGTACGTC.

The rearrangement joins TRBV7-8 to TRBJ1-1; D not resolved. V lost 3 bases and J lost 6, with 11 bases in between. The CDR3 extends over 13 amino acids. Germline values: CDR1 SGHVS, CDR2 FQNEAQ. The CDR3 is CASSFHRGAEAFF. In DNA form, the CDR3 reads TGTGCCAGCAGCTTTCACCGCGGCGCTGAAGCTTTCTTT.

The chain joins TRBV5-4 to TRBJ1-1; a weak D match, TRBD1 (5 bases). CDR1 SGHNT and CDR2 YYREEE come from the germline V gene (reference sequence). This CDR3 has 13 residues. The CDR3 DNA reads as TGTGCAAGCGGGGTCGGGGGGTACACTGAAGCTTTCTTT. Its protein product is CASGVGGYTEAFF.

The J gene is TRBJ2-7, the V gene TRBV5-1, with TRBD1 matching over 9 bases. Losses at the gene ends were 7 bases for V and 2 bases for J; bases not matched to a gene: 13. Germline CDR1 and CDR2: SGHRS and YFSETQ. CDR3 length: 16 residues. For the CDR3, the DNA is TGCGCCAGCTCCCCGCTTGCCGGACAGGGGACCTACGAGCAGTACTTC. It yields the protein CASSPLAGQGTYEQYF.

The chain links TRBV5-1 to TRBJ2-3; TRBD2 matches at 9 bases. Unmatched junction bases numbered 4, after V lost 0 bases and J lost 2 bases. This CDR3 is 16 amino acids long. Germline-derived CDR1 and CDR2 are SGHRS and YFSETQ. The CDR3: CASSLGLAETTDTQYF. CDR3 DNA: TGCGCCAGCAGCTTGGGACTAGCGGAGACCACAGATACGCAGTATTTT.

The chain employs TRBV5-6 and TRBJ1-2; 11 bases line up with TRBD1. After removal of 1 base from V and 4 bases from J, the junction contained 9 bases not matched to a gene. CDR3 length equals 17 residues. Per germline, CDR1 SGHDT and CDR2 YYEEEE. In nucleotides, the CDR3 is TGTGCCAGCAGCTTGTTCTCCGGGACAGGGGGAACCTATGGCTACACCTTC. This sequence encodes CASSLFSGTGGTYGYTF.

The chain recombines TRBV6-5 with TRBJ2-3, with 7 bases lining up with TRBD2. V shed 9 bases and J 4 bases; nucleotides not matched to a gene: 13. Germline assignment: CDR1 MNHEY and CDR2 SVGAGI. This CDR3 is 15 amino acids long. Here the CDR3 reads CASGTRESGPDTQYF. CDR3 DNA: TGTGCCAGTGGGACGCGGGAGTCAGGTCCAGATACGCAGTATTTT.

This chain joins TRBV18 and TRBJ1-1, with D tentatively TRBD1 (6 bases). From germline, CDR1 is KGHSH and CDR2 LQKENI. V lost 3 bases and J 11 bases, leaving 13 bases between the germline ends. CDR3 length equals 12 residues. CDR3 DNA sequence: TGTGCCAGCTCACCCCGTGGGGGGGCGGCTTTCTTT. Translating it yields CASSPRGGAAFF.

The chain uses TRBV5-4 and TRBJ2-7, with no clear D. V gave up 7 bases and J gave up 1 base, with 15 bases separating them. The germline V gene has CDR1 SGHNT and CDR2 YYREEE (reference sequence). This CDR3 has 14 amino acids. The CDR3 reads CASALGDGSYEQYF. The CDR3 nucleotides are TGTGCCAGCGCCCTGGGTGACGGGTCCTACGAGCAGTACTTC.

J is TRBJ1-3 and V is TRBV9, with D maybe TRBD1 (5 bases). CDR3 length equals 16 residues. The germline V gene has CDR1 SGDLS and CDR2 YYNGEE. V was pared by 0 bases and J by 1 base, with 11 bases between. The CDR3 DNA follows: TGTGCCAGCAGCGTAGGGAAGGGGAAGTCTGGAAACACCATATATTTT. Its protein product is CASSVGKGKSGNTIYF.

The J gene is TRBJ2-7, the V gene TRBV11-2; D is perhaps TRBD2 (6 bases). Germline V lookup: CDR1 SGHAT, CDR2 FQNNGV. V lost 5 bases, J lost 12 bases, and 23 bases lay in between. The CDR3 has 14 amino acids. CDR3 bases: TGTGCCAGCAGCCCGGATCGCGGGATTCGGTCCCTGTACTTC. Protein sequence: CASSPDRGIRSLYF.

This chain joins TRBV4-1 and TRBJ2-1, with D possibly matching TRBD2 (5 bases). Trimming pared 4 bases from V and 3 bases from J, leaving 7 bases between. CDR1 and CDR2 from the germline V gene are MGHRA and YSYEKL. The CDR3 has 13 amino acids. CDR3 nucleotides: TGCGCCAGCAGCCGCGGGTTCTACAATGAGCAGTTCTTC. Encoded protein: CASSRGFYNEQFF.

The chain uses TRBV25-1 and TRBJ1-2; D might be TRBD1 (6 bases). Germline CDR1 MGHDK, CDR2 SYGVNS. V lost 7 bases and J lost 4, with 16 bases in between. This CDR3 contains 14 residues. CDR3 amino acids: CASNGDTAVYGYTF. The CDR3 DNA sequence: TGTGCCAGCAATGGGGACACTGCCGTCTATGGCTACACCTTC.

In DNA, the CDR3 is TGTGCCAGTAGTACTCGGAGGGCTGGTGAGCAGTTCTTC. Protein: CASSTRRAGEQFF. The V gene is TRBV19, the J gene TRBJ2-1, with D perhaps matching TRBD2 (6 bases). The CDR3 has 13 residues. Germline V lookup: CDR1 LNHDA, CDR2 SQIVND (reference sequence). V lost 4 bases and J lost 9, with 13 bases in between.

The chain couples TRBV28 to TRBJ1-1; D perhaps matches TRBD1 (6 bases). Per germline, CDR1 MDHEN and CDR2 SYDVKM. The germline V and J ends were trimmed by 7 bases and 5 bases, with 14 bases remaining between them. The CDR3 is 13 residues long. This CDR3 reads CASKGRGWTEAFF. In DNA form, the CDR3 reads TGTGCCAGCAAGGGTAGGGGGTGGACTGAAGCTTTCTTT.

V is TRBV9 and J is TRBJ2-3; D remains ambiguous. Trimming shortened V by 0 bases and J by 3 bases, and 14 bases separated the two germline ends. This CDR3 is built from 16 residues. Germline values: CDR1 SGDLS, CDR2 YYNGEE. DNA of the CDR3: TGTGCCAGCAGCGTAGCCCCGTCGAGGCAGACAGATACGCAGTATTTT. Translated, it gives CASSVAPSRQTDTQYF.

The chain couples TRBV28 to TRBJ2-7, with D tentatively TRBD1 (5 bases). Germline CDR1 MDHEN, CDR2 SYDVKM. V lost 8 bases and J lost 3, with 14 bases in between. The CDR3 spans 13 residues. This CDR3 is CASSSRGIYEQYF. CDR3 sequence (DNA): TGTGCCAGCTCCTCTAGGGGAATCTACGAGCAGTACTTC. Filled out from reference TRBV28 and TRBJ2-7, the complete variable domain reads DVKVTQSSRYLVKRTGEKVFLECVQDMDHENMFWYRQDPGLGLRLIYFSYDVKMKEKGDIPEGYSVSREKKERFSLILESASTNQTSMYLCASSSRGIYEQYFGPGTRLTVT.

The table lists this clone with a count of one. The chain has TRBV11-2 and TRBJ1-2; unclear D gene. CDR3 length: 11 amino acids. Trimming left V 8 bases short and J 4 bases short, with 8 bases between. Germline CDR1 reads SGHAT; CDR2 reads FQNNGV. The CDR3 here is CASGLRYGYTF. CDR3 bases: TGTGCCAGCGGCCTCCGCTATGGCTACACCTTC.

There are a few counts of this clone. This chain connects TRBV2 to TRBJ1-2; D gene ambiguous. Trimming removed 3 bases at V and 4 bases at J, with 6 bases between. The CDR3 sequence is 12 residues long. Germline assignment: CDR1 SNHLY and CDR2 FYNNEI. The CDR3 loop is CASSDGLYGYTF. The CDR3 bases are TGTGCCAGCAGTGATGGCCTCTATGGCTACACCTTC.

The CDR3 loop is CASSPTGGWGTEAFF. The CDR3 DNA is TGTGCCAGTAGTCCGACAGGCGGGTGGGGCACTGAAGCTTTCTTT. The V gene is TRBV19, the J gene TRBJ1-1; D is possibly TRBD1 (6 bases). V was trimmed by 5 bases and J by 4 bases, leaving 17 bases between them. CDR3 length: 15 amino acids. In germline, CDR1 is LNHDA, CDR2 SQIVND (reference sequence).

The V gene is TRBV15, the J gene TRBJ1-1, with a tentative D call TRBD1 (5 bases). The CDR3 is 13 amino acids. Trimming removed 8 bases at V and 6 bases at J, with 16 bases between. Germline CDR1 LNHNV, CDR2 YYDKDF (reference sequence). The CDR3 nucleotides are TGTGCCACCTGGCGGTCGGGGGGGTCTGAAGCTTTCTTT. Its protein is CATWRSGGSEAFF.

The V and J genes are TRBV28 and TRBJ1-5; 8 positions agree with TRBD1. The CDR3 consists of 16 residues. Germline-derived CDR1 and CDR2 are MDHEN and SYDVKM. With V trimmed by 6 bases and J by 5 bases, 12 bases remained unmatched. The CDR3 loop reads CASRNAGRGRDQPQHF. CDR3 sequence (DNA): TGTGCCAGCAGGAACGCCGGCAGGGGGCGAGATCAGCCCCAGCATTTT. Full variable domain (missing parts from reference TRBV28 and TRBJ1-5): DVKVTQSSRYLVKRTGEKVFLECVQDMDHENMFWYRQDPGLGLRLIYFSYDVKMKEKGDIPEGYSVSREKKERFSLILESASTNQTSMYLCASRNAGRGRDQPQHFGDGTRLSIL.